The rows below give T cell receptor beta chains drawn from one sample of a study of blood T cell repertoires in COVID-19. The table came from immunoSEQ multiplex PCR; TCRdb's copy has only in-frame clones and leaves some out. The table has a few hundred thousand clones, 86% seen once. Sequenced: peripheral blood. The receptors here all came from a woman aged 45 to 65 with acute or convalescent COVID-19. Both conserved end residues are part of each CDR3. The D gene is left open where the match is weak. Only some rows state a clone size, as once, few, many or a class for expanded clones.

J | V | D | size | CDR3 | DNA
TRBJ1-4 | TRBV15 | TRBD1 | medium-sized | CATSGASGTGNEKLFF | TGTGCCACCAGCGGAGCCTCCGGGACAGGGAATGAAAAACTGTTTTTT
TRBJ2-1 | TRBV11-2 | NA | NA | CASSLKAFGGQYNEQFF | TGTGCCAGCAGCTTAAAGGCTTTCGGGGGGCAATACAATGAGCAGTTCTTC
TRBJ2-3 | TRBV19 | NA | once | CASSISLADTQYF | TGTGCCAGTAGTATCTCTCTAGCAGATACGCAGTATTTT
TRBJ1-1 | TRBV12-5 | TRBD1 | NA | CASGPRDRSDTEAFF | TGTGCTAGTGGCCCTCGGGACAGGTCGGACACTGAAGCTTTCTTT
TRBJ1-2 | TRBV24-1 | NA | NA | CATSVSPNYGYTF | TGTGCCACCAGTGTTTCTCCGAACTATGGCTACACCTTC
TRBJ2-3 | TRBV7-8 | TRBD1 | NA | CASSLDQGTASTDTQYF | TGTGCCAGCAGCTTAGATCAGGGGACAGCTAGCACAGATACGCAGTATTTT
TRBJ2-1 | TRBV18 | TRBD1 | NA | CASSPPGQGYNEQFF | TGTGCCAGCTCACCGCCGGGACAGGGCTACAATGAGCAGTTCTTC
TRBJ2-4 | TRBV6-6 | NA | NA | CASSPLDTELAKNIQYF | TGTGCCAGCAGTCCCTTGGATACAGAGCTAGCCAAAAACATTCAGTACTTC
TRBJ2-7 | TRBV29-1 | NA | NA | CSVGGAYEQYF | TGCAGCGTTGGGGGGGCCTACGAGCAGTACTTC
TRBJ1-6 | TRBV7-3 | NA | few | CASSLRPQGNNSPLHF | TGTGCCAGCAGCTTAAGGCCACAGGGTAACAATTCACCCCTCCACTTT
TRBJ2-5 | TRBV29-1 | NA | NA | CSVEDLMETQYF | TGCAGCGTTGAAGATCTAATGGAGACCCAGTACTTC
TRBJ2-2 | TRBV7-9 | TRBD1 | NA | CASSSTGVGTGELFF | TGTGCCAGCAGCTCGACAGGGGTGGGCACCGGGGAGCTGTTTTTT
TRBJ1-3 | TRBV15 | NA | NA | CATSRDQLRGNGNTIYF | TGTGCCACCAGCAGAGATCAGCTCAGGGGAAATGGAAACACCATATATTTT
TRBJ2-3 | TRBV9 | NA | NA | CASSATSTDTQYF | TGTGCCAGCAGCGCTACTAGCACAGATACGCAGTATTTT
TRBJ2-1 | TRBV2 | NA | NA | CASSEAISGFYNEQFF | TGTGCCAGCAGTGAAGCAATTAGCGGATTCTACAATGAGCAGTTCTTC
TRBJ2-1 | TRBV27 | TRBD2 | NA | CASRTLGLAESNEQFF | TGTGCCAGCAGGACGCTGGGACTAGCGGAGTCCAATGAGCAGTTCTTC
TRBJ2-7 | TRBV11-2 | TRBD1 | NA | CASSLDSGTGAYEQYF | TGTGCCAGCAGCTTAGATTCAGGGACAGGAGCCTACGAGCAGTACTTC
TRBJ2-7 | TRBV9 | NA | NA | CASSPSGSSYEQYF | TGTGCCAGCAGCCCCTCGGGAAGCTCCTACGAGCAGTACTTC
TRBJ2-5 | TRBV7-8 | TRBD2 | once | CASSLLGLAGETQYF | TGTGCCAGCAGCTTACTAGGACTAGCGGGAGAGACCCAGTACTTC
TRBJ1-1 | TRBV19 | TRBD1 | NA | CASSASDRVNTEAFF | TGTGCCAGTAGTGCCAGCGACAGGGTAAACACTGAAGCTTTCTTT
TRBJ2-1 | TRBV12-5 | TRBD1 | NA | CASGTGMGYNEQFF | TGTGCTAGTGGGACAGGGATGGGGTACAATGAGCAGTTCTTC
TRBJ1-1 | TRBV5-3 | NA | NA | CASLEAFF | TGTGCCAGCCTTGAAGCTTTCTTT
TRBJ1-6 | TRBV3-1/TRBV3-2 | TRBD1 | NA | CASSQGQGNSPLHF | TGTGCCAGCAGCCAAGGACAGGGCAATTCACCCCTCCACTTT
TRBJ2-2 | TRBV19 | TRBD2 | NA | CASRAGLPTGELFF | TGTGCCAGTAGGGCGGGACTACCCACCGGGGAGCTGTTTTTT
TRBJ1-5 | TRBV27 | NA | NA | CASSRLGVDQPQHF | TGTGCCAGCAGTAGACTCGGGGTTGATCAGCCCCAGCATTTT
TRBJ1-4 | TRBV19 | NA | NA | CASSMEAPKLFF | TGTGCCAGTAGTATGGAGGCACCAAAACTGTTTTTT
TRBJ2-5 | TRBV5-1 | TRBD2 | NA | CASSFFSGPQETQYF | TGCGCCAGCAGCTTCTTTAGCGGGCCTCAAGAGACCCAGTACTTC
TRBJ1-6 | TRBV2 | TRBD1 | NA | CASRRDRVDNSPLHF | TGTGCCAGCAGACGAGACAGGGTCGATAATTCACCCCTCCACTTT
TRBJ1-3 | TRBV6-5 | NA | NA | CASSLFRTAGNTIYF | TGTGCCAGCAGTTTATTCCGGACAGCCGGAAACACCATATATTTT
TRBJ1-3 | TRBV3-1/TRBV3-2 | TRBD1 | NA | CASSQDRTGGSGNTIYF | TGTGCCAGCAGCCAAGATAGGACAGGCGGCTCTGGAAACACCATATATTTT
TRBJ2-1 | TRBV9 | TRBD1 | once | CASSVARGQGMNEQFF | TGTGCCAGCAGCGTAGCTAGGGGACAGGGGATGAATGAGCAGTTCTTC
TRBJ1-2 | TRBV5-1 | NA | NA | CASSLAGGIGYTF | TGCGCCAGCAGCTTGGCGGGGGGTATTGGCTACACCTTC
TRBJ2-3 | TRBV4-1 | TRBD2 | NA | CASSRTSGRAIDTQYF | TGCGCCAGCAGCCGGACTAGCGGGAGGGCCATAGATACGCAGTATTTT
TRBJ1-2 | TRBV11-3 | TRBD1 | NA | CASSRGQVYGYTF | TGTGCCAGCAGCCGGGGACAGGTCTATGGCTACACCTTC
TRBJ2-1 | TRBV11-2 | NA | few | CASSLLTGLGGAVLPFF | TGTGCCAGCAGCTTACTAACAGGTCTCGGCGGGGCCGTCTTGCCGTTCTTC
TRBJ1-2 | TRBV9 | NA | NA | CASSGRQTANYGYTF | TGTGCCAGCAGCGGGAGACAGACGGCTAACTATGGCTACACCTTC
TRBJ2-2 | TRBV19 | TRBD1 | NA | CASYDRPGGAGGELFF | TGTGCCAGTTATGACAGGCCAGGGGGCGCCGGCGGGGAGCTGTTTTTT
TRBJ2-7 | TRBV9 | NA | NA | CASSPDPSDEQYF | TGTGCCAGCAGCCCCGATCCGTCGGACGAGCAGTACTTC
TRBJ1-1 | TRBV5-1 | NA | NA | CASSLRRGGSTEAFF | TGCGCCAGCAGCTTGAGGAGGGGAGGAAGCACTGAAGCTTTCTTT
TRBJ2-2 | TRBV6-6 | NA | NA | CASSSGNTGELFF | TGTGCCAGCAGTTCCGGGAACACCGGGGAGCTGTTTTTT
TRBJ2-1 | TRBV12-3/TRBV12-4 | NA | NA | CASSRDSYNEQFF | TGTGCCAGCAGCCGAGACAGTTACAATGAGCAGTTCTTC
TRBJ1-2 | TRBV10-1 | NA | NA | CASSESVRGGNGYTF | TGCGCCAGCAGTGAGTCGGTGCGGGGAGGGAATGGCTACACCTTC
TRBJ1-1 | TRBV27 | NA | NA | CASSPPNDRTEAFF | TGTGCCAGCAGTCCCCCAAACGACAGGACTGAAGCTTTCTTT
TRBJ1-1 | TRBV4-2 | NA | NA | CASSPPGQNTEAFF | TGTGCCAGCAGCCCTCCGGGACAGAACACTGAAGCTTTCTTT
TRBJ2-1 | TRBV6-1 | TRBD2 | once | CASSEQAGEHNEQFF | TGTGCCAGCAGTGAACAGGCGGGAGAACACAATGAGCAGTTCTTC
TRBJ2-5 | TRBV11-3 | TRBD2 | NA | CASSLWGGQETQYF | TGTGCCAGCAGCCTCTGGGGGGGGCAAGAGACCCAGTACTTC